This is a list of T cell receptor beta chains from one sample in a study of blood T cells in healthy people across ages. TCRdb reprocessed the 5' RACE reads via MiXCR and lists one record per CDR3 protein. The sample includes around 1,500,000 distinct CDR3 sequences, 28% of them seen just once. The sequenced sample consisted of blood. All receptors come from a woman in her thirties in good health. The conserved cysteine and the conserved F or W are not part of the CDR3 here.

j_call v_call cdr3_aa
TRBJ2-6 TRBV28 ASSLPVTSSGANVLT
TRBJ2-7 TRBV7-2 ASSRAEYYEQY
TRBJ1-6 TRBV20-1 SARVNPGSPLH
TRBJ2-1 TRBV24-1 ATSDGTLNKQF
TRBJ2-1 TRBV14 ASSQDTQRLRPSNEQF
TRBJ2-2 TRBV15 ATSGLIPGQGTGELF
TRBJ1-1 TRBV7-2 ASSQRQRTAGGAF
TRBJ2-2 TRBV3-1 ASSQEELAGRTGELF
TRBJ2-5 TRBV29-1 GVQRAGGQETQY
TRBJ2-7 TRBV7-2 ASSLGTAIPYEQY
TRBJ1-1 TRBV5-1 ASSLARLQGAHTEAF
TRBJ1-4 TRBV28 ASIGGEELF
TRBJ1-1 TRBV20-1 SAMESPNTEAF
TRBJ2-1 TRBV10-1 ASSGATGNNEQF
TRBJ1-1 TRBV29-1 SAHSNQNTEAF
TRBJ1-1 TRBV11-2 ASSLGQGAEAF
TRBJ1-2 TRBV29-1 SVEDREGHT
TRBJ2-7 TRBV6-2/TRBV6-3 ASSRSGMHEQY
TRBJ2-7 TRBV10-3 AIGGGQGFEYEQY
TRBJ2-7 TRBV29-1 SVTGTSAYEQY
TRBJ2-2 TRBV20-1 SATGTNTGELF
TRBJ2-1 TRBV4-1 ASSQDGGYEDPGEQF
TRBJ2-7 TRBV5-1 ASSLAQGTRWERY
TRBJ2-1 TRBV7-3 ASSPTTGGYNEQF
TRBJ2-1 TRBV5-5 ASSWGQGDEQF
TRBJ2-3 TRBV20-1 SAHLTGGAKDTQY
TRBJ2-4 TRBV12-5 ARGFLPGQKIAKNIQY